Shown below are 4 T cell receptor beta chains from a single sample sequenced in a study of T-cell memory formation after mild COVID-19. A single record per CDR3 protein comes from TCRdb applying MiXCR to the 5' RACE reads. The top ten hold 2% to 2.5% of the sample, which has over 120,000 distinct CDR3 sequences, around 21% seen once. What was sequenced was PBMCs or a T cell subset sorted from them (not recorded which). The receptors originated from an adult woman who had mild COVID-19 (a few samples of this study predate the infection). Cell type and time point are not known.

This chain's CDR3 is CASSFQTGGAETQYF. DNA of the CDR3: TGTGCCAGCAGTTTCCAGACAGGGGGCGCAGAGACCCAGTACTTC. The V and J genes are TRBV6-1 and TRBJ2-5, with 10 bases matching TRBD1. Germline CDR1 MNHNS, CDR2 SASEGT. The junction had 7 bases not matched to a gene; V was cut back by 5 bases and J by 4 bases. This CDR3 is built from 15 residues.

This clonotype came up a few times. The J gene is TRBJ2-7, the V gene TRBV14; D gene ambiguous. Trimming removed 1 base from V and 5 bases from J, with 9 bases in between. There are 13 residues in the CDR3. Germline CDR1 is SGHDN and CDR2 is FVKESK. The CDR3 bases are TGTGCCAGCAGCCAAGTAGGCCGGGACGAGCAGTACTTC. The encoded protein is CASSQVGRDEQYF.

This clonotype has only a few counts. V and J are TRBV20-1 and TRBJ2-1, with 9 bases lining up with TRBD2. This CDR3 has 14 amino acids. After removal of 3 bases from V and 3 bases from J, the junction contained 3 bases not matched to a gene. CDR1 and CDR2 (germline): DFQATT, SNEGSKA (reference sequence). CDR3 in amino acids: CSASLAGFYNEQFF. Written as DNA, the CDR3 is TGCAGTGCTAGTCTAGCGGGGTTCTACAATGAGCAGTTCTTC.

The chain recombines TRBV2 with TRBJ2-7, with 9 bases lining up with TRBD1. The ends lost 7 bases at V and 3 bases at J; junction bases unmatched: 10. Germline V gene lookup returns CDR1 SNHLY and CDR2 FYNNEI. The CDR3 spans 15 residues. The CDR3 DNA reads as TGTGCCAGCAAGTCATTGCGGGACAGGGACTACGAGCAGTACTTC. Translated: CASKSLRDRDYEQYF.